These 32 T cell receptor beta chains were all obtained from the same sample, sequenced in a study of beta chain features in type 1 diabetes. cDNA synthesis used the whole RNA isolate, giving expressed TCRB sequences. Data came from immunoSEQ multiplex PCR; TCRdb stores just in-frame clones and leaves some out. The table lists roughly 250,000 clones, more than 65% of them singletons. The sequenced sample consisted of naive CD4+ T cells from blood. The receptors stem from a man younger than 40 in good health.

As for this clone: One end of the junction is discordant with germline, which a read error may explain. The chain uses TRBV25-1 and TRBJ2-3; 7 nucleotides line up with TRBD2. The germline gives CDR1 MGHDK, CDR2 SYGVNS. This CDR3 has 12 amino acids. The CDR3 loop reads CASGDYAETQYF. The CDR3 coding sequence is TGTGCCAGCGGGGACTACGCAGAAACGCAGTATTTT. Variable domain in full (rest from reference TRBV25-1 and TRBJ2-3): EADIYQTPRYLVIGTGKKITLECSQTMGHDKMYWYQQDPGMELHLIHYSYGVNSTEKGDLSSESTVSRIRTEHFPLTLESARPSHTSQYLCASGDYAETQYFGPGTRLTVL.

This clone appeared a few times. The chain joins TRBV30 to TRBJ2-7; 12 nucleotides agree with TRBD2. Germline V gives CDR1 GTSNPN, CDR2 SVGIG (reference sequence). After removal of 5 bases from V and 2 bases from J, the junction contained 7 bases not matched to a gene. This CDR3 has 15 amino acids. CDR3 residues: CAWGRWTSGTYEQYF. DNA for the CDR3: TGTGCCTGGGGACGGTGGACTAGCGGGACCTACGAGCAGTACTTC.

The gene calls are TRBV7-9 and TRBJ2-1; possibly TRBD2 for D (5 bases). CDR3 size: 11 residues. Germline V CDR1 and CDR2: SEHNR, FQNEAQ (reference sequence). With 4 bases removed from V and 8 bases from J, the gap between germline ends came to 6 bases. This chain's CDR3 is CASSSSYEQFF. The CDR3 DNA follows: TGTGCCAGCAGCTCTAGCTATGAGCAGTTCTTC.

The chain recombines TRBV14 with TRBJ2-3; the D gene could be TRBD1 or TRBD2 (5 bases each). The germline CDR1 and CDR2 sequences are SGHDN and FVKESK. The V end was cut by 6 bases, the J end by 2 bases, with 15 bases between. This CDR3 has 15 amino acids. CDR3 sequence reads: CASSRLGPPTDTQYF. CDR3 DNA: TGTGCCAGCAGTCGCCTGGGACCTCCCACAGATACGCAGTATTTT. Filled out from reference TRBV14 and TRBJ2-3, the complete variable domain reads EAGVTQFPSHSVIEKGQTVTLRCDPISGHDNLYWYRRVMGKEIKFLLHFVKESKQDESGMPNNRFLAERTGGTYSTLKVQPAELEDSGVYFCASSRLGPPTDTQYFGPGTRLTVL.

The chain recombines TRBV5-1 with TRBJ2-3; perhaps TRBD2 as D (5 bases). The CDR3 is 19 amino acids. Germline V gene lookup returns CDR1 SGHRS and CDR2 YFSETQ. V was shortened by 0 bases and J by 2 bases, with 22 bases between the two germline ends. CDR3 DNA sequence: TGCGCCAGCAGCTTGGTAATCCGGGGAACCCTCTCAGCCACAGATACGCAGTATTTT. Its translation is CASSLVIRGTLSATDTQYF.

The rearrangement joins TRBV29-1 to TRBJ2-2; D remains unclear. Trimming removed 4 bases from V and 0 bases from J, with 12 bases in between. This CDR3 region has 15 residues. Germline CDR1 SQVTM, CDR2 ANQGSEA. This CDR3 is CSVGMGLANTGELFF. CDR3 nucleotides: TGCAGCGTTGGGATGGGTCTGGCGAACACCGGGGAGCTGTTTTTT.

The rearrangement joins TRBV29-1 to TRBJ2-3; TRBD2 aligns across 12 bases. Germline V lookup: CDR1 SQVTM, CDR2 ANQGSEA. Unmatched junction bases numbered 17, after V lost 6 bases and J lost 7 bases. The CDR3 consists of 17 residues. The CDR3 region is CSVQKTRTSGDPNTQYF. For the CDR3, the DNA is TGCAGCGTCCAGAAGACGAGGACTAGCGGGGACCCAAATACGCAGTATTTT.

V is TRBV10-3 and J is TRBJ1-1, with D hard to call. Trimming took off 4 bases at V and 1 base at J, with 16 bases between the two ends. CDR1 is ENHRY and CDR2 is SYGVKD in the germline V gene. CDR3 length: 16 residues. CDR3 coding DNA: TGTGCCATCAGTGGACCCAGAAGTAGGGAGAACACTGAAGCTTTCTTT. Its translation: CAISGPRSRENTEAFF.

This clone was detected a few times. The chain uses TRBV23-1 and TRBJ2-5; 7 bases line up with TRBD1. TRBV23-1 is an ORF, with its function uncertain. V dropped 0 bases and J dropped 5; count of bases not matched to a gene: 12. The CDR3 has 17 amino acids. CDR3 nucleotides: TGCGCCAGCAGTCAATCGAGGGGACAGTCACAGTGTGAGACCCAGTACTTC. Protein sequence: CASSQSRGQSQCETQYF.

V usage is TRBV7-2 and J usage is TRBJ2-3; D ambiguous. The V end lost 1 base, the J end lost 2 bases, and 10 bases lay between the germline ends. The CDR3 loop spans 15 amino acids. CDR1 is SGHTA, CDR2 FQGNSA, per germline. CDR3 bases: TGTGCCAGCAGCTTAGATAGGCGGTACACAGATACGCAGTATTTT. Residues: CASSLDRRYTDTQYF. Variable domain in full (rest from reference TRBV7-2 and TRBJ2-3): GAGVSQSPSNKVTEKGKDVELRCDPISGHTALYWYRQSLGQGLEFLIYFQGNSAPDKSGLPSDRFSAERTGGSVSTLTIQRTQQEDSAVYLCASSLDRRYTDTQYFGPGTRLTVL.

There are a few counts of this clone. This rearrangement joins TRBV2 to TRBJ1-5; D is perhaps TRBD1 (5 bases). CDR1 and CDR2 from the germline V gene are SNHLY and FYNNEI. The CDR3 runs to 13 residues. Trimming took 1 base from V and 6 from J, leaving 7 bases between them. CDR3 nucleotides: TGTGCCAGCAGTGAAGTCAGGGCTCAGCCCCAGCATTTT. Encoded protein: CASSEVRAQPQHF.

This clone showed up just once. The chain links TRBV6-5 to TRBJ1-6; no firm D call. CDR3 length: 15 residues. CDR1 and CDR2 (germline): MNHEY, SVGAGI. V lost 2 bases, J lost 8 bases, and 13 bases lay in between. The chain's CDR3 is CASSYVRSADSPLHF. The CDR3 region has the DNA TGTGCCAGCAGTTACGTCCGAAGTGCGGATTCACCCCTCCACTTT.

This clone turned up a few times. The chain uses TRBV29-1 and TRBJ2-7, with 8 bases fitting TRBD2. J gave up 2 bases and V 3 bases, and 9 bases lay outside the gene matches. The CDR3 covers 15 residues. The germline CDR1 and CDR2 sequences are SQVTM and ANQGSEA. CDR3 DNA sequence: TGCAGCGTTGAGGATGATACTAGCGGAGCCTACGAGCAGTACTTC. This sequence encodes CSVEDDTSGAYEQYF.

This clone was seen a few times. CDR3 protein: CAWSPSVHLGETQYF. The CDR3 nucleotides read TGTGCCTGGAGTCCTTCAGTGCACCTGGGAGAGACCCAGTACTTC. The rearrangement links TRBV30 to TRBJ2-5; D unclear. The V gene lost 2 bases and the J gene lost 4 bases, with 17 bases spanning the gap. This CDR3 has 15 amino acids. The germline V gene has CDR1 GTSNPN and CDR2 SVGIG (reference sequence). Variable domain in full (rest from reference TRBV30 and TRBJ2-5): SQTIHQWPATLVQPVGSPLSLECTVEGTSNPNLYWYRQAAGRGLQLLFYSVGIGQISSEVPQNLSASRPQDRQFILSSKKLLLSDSGFYLCAWSPSVHLGETQYFGPGTRLLVL.

The rearrangement joins TRBV30 to TRBJ1-3; tentative D call: TRBD1 (6 bases). This CDR3 contains 13 residues. CDR1 is GTSNPN and CDR2 is SVGIG in the germline V gene (reference sequence). V lost 8 bases, J lost 0 bases, and 11 bases lay in between. The CDR3 coding sequence is TGTGCCGGCACGGACAGCTCTGGAAACACCATATATTTT. Its protein product is CAGTDSSGNTIYF.

This clone was seen once. The chain combines TRBV30 with TRBJ2-1; D is undetermined. Germline V gene sequence: CDR1 GTSNPN, CDR2 SVGIG (reference sequence). The CDR3 has 12 residues. Trimming removed 7 bases from V and 13 bases from J, with 20 bases in between. The CDR3 DNA reads TGTGCCTTGGCGGACGCGTCCTCTCCTCAGTTCTTC. This sequence encodes CALADASSPQFF.

V is TRBV9 and J is TRBJ1-6; 7 bases agree with TRBD1. Per the germline V gene, CDR1 is SGDLS and CDR2 is YYNGEE. Trimming took 2 bases from V and 8 from J; bases not matched to a gene: 1. The CDR3 is 13 amino acids. CDR3 sequence reads: CASSVTGDSPLHF. Here the CDR3 DNA reads TGTGCCAGCAGCGTCACAGGGGATTCACCCCTCCACTTT.

This clone was detected once. The J gene is TRBJ2-1, the V gene TRBV30; 8 bases are a match to TRBD1. CDR1 and CDR2 (germline): GTSNPN, SVGIG (reference sequence). There are 15 residues in the CDR3. The J segment lost 4 bases and the V segment lost 2 bases, leaving 7 bases of the junction unmatched. The CDR3 region is CAWSLRDRTYNEQFF. The DNA for the CDR3 is TGTGCCTGGAGTCTAAGGGACAGGACATACAATGAGCAGTTCTTC.

This clone was found a few times. Additional DNA sequences in this sample encode the identical CDR3. V usage is TRBV18 and J usage is TRBJ2-1; D is unresolved. The length of the CDR3 is 12 residues. Germline assignment: CDR1 KGHSH and CDR2 LQKENI. Trimming shortened V by 1 base and J by 9 bases, and 7 bases separated the two germline ends. This chain's CDR3 is CASSPQGSEQFF. The DNA for the CDR3 is TGTGCCAGCTCACCACAGGGAAGTGAGCAGTTCTTC.

The rearrangement joins TRBV28 to TRBJ2-3; TRBD1 is a possible D gene (6 bases). The CDR3 spans 17 residues. Trimming left V 5 bases short and J 2 bases short, with 20 bases between. Germline CDR1 reads MDHEN; CDR2 reads SYDVKM. The chain's CDR3 is CASSPPTGSLDTDTQYF. In DNA form, the CDR3 reads TGTGCCAGCAGTCCCCCAACAGGGAGTCTCGACACAGATACGCAGTATTTT. Using reference TRBV28 and TRBJ2-3 for the parts outside the CDR3, the full variable domain is DVKVTQSSRYLVKRTGEKVFLECVQDMDHENMFWYRQDPGLGLRLIYFSYDVKMKEKGDIPEGYSVSREKKERFSLILESASTNQTSMYLCASSPPTGSLDTDTQYFGPGTRLTVL.

This sequence joins TRBV2 and TRBJ2-7; D not certain. CDR3 length: 13 amino acids. V was shortened by 3 bases and J by 2 bases, with 8 bases between the two germline ends. Per germline, CDR1 SNHLY and CDR2 FYNNEI. The CDR3 nucleotides read TGTGCCAGCAGTGATAGGCTTCCCTACGAGCAGTACTTC. Protein product: CASSDRLPYEQYF.

In its sample, this clone was seen once. The genes are TRBV30 and TRBJ2-5, with 7 bases fitting TRBD2. The CDR3 has 12 residues. Germline CDR1 reads GTSNPN; CDR2 reads SVGIG (reference sequence). The ends lost 3 bases at V and 5 bases at J; junction bases unmatched: 3. This chain's CDR3 is CAWSGRSETQYF. The CDR3 nucleotides are TGTGCCTGGAGCGGGAGGTCTGAGACCCAGTACTTC.

This clone was seen only a few times. This chain joins TRBV29-1 and TRBJ2-1; TRBD1 is a possible D gene (7 bases). The CDR3 extends over 13 amino acids. Germline CDR1 is SQVTM and CDR2 is ANQGSEA. V lost 6 bases, J lost 8 bases, and 17 bases lay in between. For the CDR3, the DNA is TGCAGCGTACAGGGGAGGTTAAGCGATGAGCAGTTCTTC. Its translation is CSVQGRLSDEQFF.

This clone was seen a handful of times. The CDR3: CATSPGGSTYEQYF. Written as DNA, the CDR3 is TGTGCCACCAGCCCGGGCGGTAGTACCTACGAGCAGTACTTC. The chain employs TRBV15 and TRBJ2-7; no clear D. In germline, CDR1 is LNHNV, CDR2 YYDKDF (reference sequence). Trimming removed 5 bases from V and 2 bases from J, with 13 bases in between. This CDR3 has 14 amino acids.

This clone turned up a few times. The chain joins TRBV7-2 to TRBJ1-5, with TRBD1 identical over 8 bases. The V gene end was trimmed by 3 bases and the J gene end by 1 base; junction bases not matched to a gene: 2. The CDR3 extends over 15 amino acids. The germline V gene has CDR1 SGHTA and CDR2 FQGNSA. The CDR3 here is CASSFDRGSNQPQHF. DNA of the CDR3: TGTGCCAGCAGCTTCGACAGGGGAAGCAATCAGCCCCAGCATTTT.

This rearrangement joins TRBV29-1 to TRBJ2-2; no clear D gene. The CDR3 is 13 residues long. Trimming left V 3 bases short and J 2 bases short, with 7 bases between. CDR1 and CDR2 (germline): SQVTM, ANQGSEA. Here the CDR3 DNA reads TGCAGCGTTGATTCTGATAACACCGGGGAGCTGTTTTTT. Protein product: CSVDSDNTGELFF.

The V call is TRBV29-1, the J call TRBJ2-3; a possible D gene is TRBD1 (7 bases). The CDR3 runs to 14 residues. Trimming shortened V by 5 bases and J by 7 bases, and 19 bases separated the two germline ends. Germline V CDR1 and CDR2: SQVTM, ANQGSEA. The CDR3 loop reads CSVLRGDARNTQYF. In nucleotides, the CDR3 is TGCAGCGTTCTCAGGGGGGACGCTCGGAATACGCAGTATTTT.

CDR3 coding DNA: TGCGCCAGCAGCCATTCCGGACAGAGGTCTGGGGCCAACGTCCTGACTTTC. Protein product: CASSHSGQRSGANVLTF. The chain recombines TRBV4-3 with TRBJ2-6; a possible D gene is TRBD1 (6 bases). The CDR3 spans 17 residues. Germline lookup yields CDR1 LGHNA and CDR2 YSLEER. With 3 bases removed from V and 1 base from J, the gap between germline ends came to 13 bases.

This chain uses TRBV7-2 with TRBJ2-5; weak D call: TRBD2 (5 bases). The V gene lost 5 bases and the J gene lost 4 bases, with 20 bases spanning the gap. Germline-derived CDR1 and CDR2 are SGHTA and FQGNSA. CDR3 length: 16 amino acids. CDR3 in amino acids: CASSPHRAGSGETQYF. The CDR3 DNA is TGTGCCAGCAGCCCCCACCGGGCGGGTTCGGGAGAGACCCAGTACTTC.

The chain uses TRBV5-4 and TRBJ2-3; TRBD2 matches 11 bases. Germline V lookup: CDR1 SGHNT, CDR2 YYREEE (reference sequence). CDR3 size: 14 residues. The junction had 3 bases not matched to a gene; V was cut back by 4 bases and J by 5 bases. The CDR3 DNA follows: TGTGCCAGCAGCGGGACTAGCGGAAAAGATACGCAGTATTTT. It codes for CASSGTSGKDTQYF. The variable domain in full, completed from reference TRBV5-4 and TRBJ2-3, reads ETGVTQSPTHLIKTRGQQVTLRCSSQSGHNTVSWYQQALGQGPQFIFQYYREEENGRGNFPPRFSGLQFPNYSSELNVNALELDDSALYLCASSGTSGKDTQYFGPGTRLTVL.

Concerning this clone: At one of its ends the junction is not consistent with the germline gene, which may arise from a read error. The chain employs TRBV7-2 and TRBJ2-7, with a possible D match to TRBD1 (6 bases). Germline-derived CDR1 and CDR2 are SGHTA and FQGNSA. There are 16 residues in the CDR3. In nucleotides, the CDR3 is TGTGCCAGCAGTTTAGAGGGGGACACCCTCGTGGACGAGCAGTACTTC. Translation: CASSLEGDTLVDEQYF.

The chain has TRBV15 and TRBJ2-7; the D gene is possibly TRBD1 (6 bases). The CDR3 loop spans 16 amino acids. V lost 0 bases and J 0 bases, leaving 12 bases between the germline ends. Per the germline V gene, CDR1 is LNHNV and CDR2 is YYDKDF (reference sequence). The CDR3 nucleotides are TGTGCCACCAGCAGAGATAGGGGGACACCCTCCTACGAGCAGTACTTC. Translated, it gives CATSRDRGTPSYEQYF.